The 10 T cell receptor beta chains in this list originate from one sample, sequenced in a study of OX40 agonist ivuxolimab in advanced cancers. Profiling relied on immunoSEQ multiplex PCR, and the TCRdb table lists in-frame clones only, not all of them. The sample gives 30,000 to 35,000 clones, roughly 82% of which show up once; 10% to 15% is in the top ten. The sequenced sample was CD4+ or CD8+ T cells sorted from blood, obtained in a trial of the OX40 agonist ivuxolimab. These TCRs come from an adult with an advanced solid tumor such as melanoma, head and neck, liver or kidney cancer.

This clone occurred once. This sequence joins TRBV15 and TRBJ2-7, with D possibly being TRBD1 or TRBD2 (5 bases each). The CDR3 contains 15 residues. Trimming removed 5 bases at V and 3 bases at J, with 17 bases between. Germline V lookup: CDR1 LNHNV, CDR2 YYDKDF (reference sequence). DNA of the CDR3: TGTGCCACCAGCTTGGGACGAGGGGCACGCTACGAGCAGTACTTC. Amino acids: CATSLGRGARYEQYF.

This clone was seen more than once but under ten times. The gene calls are TRBV7-9 and TRBJ1-1, with 8 bases fitting TRBD1. CDR3 length: 14 residues. The trim removed 5 bases at V and 0 bases at J, leaving 2 bases unmatched. Germline CDR1 SEHNR, CDR2 FQNEAQ (reference sequence). CDR3 in amino acids: CASSPDRVNTEAFF. The CDR3 DNA is TGTGCCAGCAGCCCGGACAGGGTGAACACTGAAGCTTTCTTT.

The rearrangement links TRBV30 to TRBJ2-5, with 13 bases that match TRBD2. This CDR3 is built from 15 residues. J gave up 5 bases and V 4 bases, and 7 bases lay outside the gene matches. CDR1 GTSNPN and CDR2 SVGIG come from the germline V gene (reference sequence). Here the CDR3 reads CAWTTGLAGAETQYF. Written as DNA, the CDR3 is TGTGCCTGGACTACAGGACTAGCGGGAGCGGAGACCCAGTACTTC.

The rearrangement links TRBV28 to TRBJ2-1; possibly TRBD2 for D (5 bases). This CDR3 is built from 15 residues. Germline values: CDR1 MDHEN, CDR2 SYDVKM. Trimming removed 2 bases from V and 9 bases from J, with 17 bases in between. The CDR3 nucleotides read TGTGCCAGCAGTTTAGGGGTTGTTCGCGGGTTTGAGCAGTTCTTC. Protein: CASSLGVVRGFEQFF.

The chain employs TRBV5-6 and TRBJ2-5; D is perhaps TRBD1 (5 bases). CDR3 length: 13 amino acids. Trimming removed 0 bases at V and 5 bases at J, with 8 bases between. Germline V gene data show CDR1 as SGHDT and CDR2 as YYEEEE. CDR3 sequence (DNA): TGTGCCAGCAGCTTGGTGGGGCCGGAGACCCAGTACTTC. Amino acid sequence: CASSLVGPETQYF. Full variable domain (outside the CDR3, taken from reference TRBV5-6 and TRBJ2-5): DAGVTQSPTHLIKTRGQQVTLRCSPKSGHDTVSWYQQALGQGPQFIFQYYEEEERQRGNFPDRFSGHQFPNYSSELNVNALLLGDSALYLCASSLVGPETQYFGPGTRLLVL.

This chain joins TRBV4-3 and TRBJ2-2; maybe TRBD1 (7 bases). V gave up 0 bases and J gave up 2 bases, with 13 bases separating them. The CDR3 is 17 residues long. Germline V gene data show CDR1 as LGHNA and CDR2 as YSLEER. DNA of the CDR3: TGCGCCAGCAGCCAAGAGGCGGGACAGCTAAACACCGGGGAGCTGTTTTTT. It is translated as CASSQEAGQLNTGELFF.

The chain is built from TRBV6-5 and TRBJ2-3; D possibly corresponds to TRBD1 (6 bases). CDR1 is MNHEY and CDR2 is SVGAGI in the germline V gene. The germline V and J ends were trimmed by 1 base and 5 bases, with 7 bases remaining between them. This CDR3 has 13 residues. The CDR3 here is CASSYFRGDTQYF. CDR3 bases: TGTGCCAGCAGTTACTTCAGGGGAGATACGCAGTATTTT.

The chain recombines TRBV7-9 with TRBJ2-1, with unresolved D. This CDR3 comprises 17 residues. Germline CDR1 SEHNR, CDR2 FQNEAQ (reference sequence). Trimming removed 5 bases at V and 2 bases at J, with 19 bases between. The CDR3 loop is CASSQSATSPTYNEQFF. DNA of the CDR3: TGTGCCAGCAGCCAATCGGCCACCTCCCCAACCTACAATGAGCAGTTCTTC.

The genes are TRBV5-1 and TRBJ2-1; D is possibly TRBD2 (6 bases). The V and J ends lost 3 bases and 2 bases respectively, with 21 bases between them. CDR3 size: 18 residues. Per the germline V gene, CDR1 is SGHRS and CDR2 is YFSETQ. The CDR3 sequence is CASSYPSELLKAYNEQFF. The DNA of the CDR3 is TGCGCCAGCAGCTACCCTAGCGAGCTTTTGAAGGCCTACAATGAGCAGTTCTTC.

The rearrangement links TRBV18 to TRBJ1-6, with 8 positions matching TRBD1. Germline V gene lookup returns CDR1 KGHSH and CDR2 LQKENI. This CDR3 has 16 amino acids. The V gene end was trimmed by 6 bases and the J gene end by 6 bases; junction bases not matched to a gene: 10. CDR3 amino acids: CASSVNRGLGNSPLHF. In nucleotides, the CDR3 is TGTGCCAGCTCCGTAAACAGGGGGTTGGGTAATTCACCCCTCCACTTT. The full variable domain, completed using reference TRBV18 and TRBJ1-6, is NAGVMQNPRHLVRRRGQEARLRCSPMKGHSHVYWYRQLPEEGLKFMVYLQKENIIDESGMPKERFSAEFPKEGPSILRIQQVVRGDSAAYFCASSVNRGLGNSPLHFGNGTRLTVT.